The clone carrying this TCR beta chain was detected only a few times. CDR3 size: 19 residues. J lost 4 bases, V lost 6 bases, and 17 bases had no gene match. The V gene's germline CDR1 is SGHTA and CDR2 FQGNSA. TCR sequencing used cDNA made by reverse transcription of extracted RNA. The protocol was immunoSEQ multiplex PCR, while the TCRdb copy is restricted to in-frame clones and leaves out a portion. This sample carries 100,000 to 150,000 clones, about 57% of them seen once, and the ten largest clones take 4.5% to 5.5%. The entry originates in a study of CD8+ T cells in alopecia areata. The starting material was CD4+ T cells sorted from blood, obtained at week 0. The chain is built from TRBV7-2 and TRBJ2-7; TRBD2 agrees at 14 bases. This clonotype was sampled from a human donor with alopecia areata. CDR3 loop: CASSPDSGTSGGLRYEQYF. For the CDR3, the DNA is TGTGCCAGCAGTCCAGACTCCGGGACTAGCGGGGGCCTGCGGTACGAGCAGTACTTC.